This T cell receptor (beta chain) was sequenced for a study of vaccination effects on CD4 cells after COVID-19. This clone was seen a few times. The antigen is unknown. Isolating CD4+ T cells followed approximately 9 days of culture. The vaccine given was either BNT162b2 or mRNA-1273, in two doses. Clones were read by immunoSEQ multiplex PCR, and TCRdb kept only the in-frame ones, dropping some. The table includes about 73,000 clones, around 70% detected once. Germline CDR1 is SGHRS and CDR2 is YFSETQ. The CDR3 extends over 16 amino acids. V shed 4 bases, J shed 4 bases, and the junction held 10 bases outside the gene matches.

The sequence derives from a human donor who received a COVID-19 vaccine. The sample consisted of CD4+ T cells from PBMCs cultured without peptide, taken after COVID-19 vaccination. This chain connects TRBV5-1 to TRBJ2-2; 7 bases map to TRBD1. The CDR3 loop is CASSRRDRYSTGELFF. CDR3 nucleotides: TGCGCCAGCAGCCGCCGGGACAGATACAGCACCGGGGAGCTGTTTTTT.